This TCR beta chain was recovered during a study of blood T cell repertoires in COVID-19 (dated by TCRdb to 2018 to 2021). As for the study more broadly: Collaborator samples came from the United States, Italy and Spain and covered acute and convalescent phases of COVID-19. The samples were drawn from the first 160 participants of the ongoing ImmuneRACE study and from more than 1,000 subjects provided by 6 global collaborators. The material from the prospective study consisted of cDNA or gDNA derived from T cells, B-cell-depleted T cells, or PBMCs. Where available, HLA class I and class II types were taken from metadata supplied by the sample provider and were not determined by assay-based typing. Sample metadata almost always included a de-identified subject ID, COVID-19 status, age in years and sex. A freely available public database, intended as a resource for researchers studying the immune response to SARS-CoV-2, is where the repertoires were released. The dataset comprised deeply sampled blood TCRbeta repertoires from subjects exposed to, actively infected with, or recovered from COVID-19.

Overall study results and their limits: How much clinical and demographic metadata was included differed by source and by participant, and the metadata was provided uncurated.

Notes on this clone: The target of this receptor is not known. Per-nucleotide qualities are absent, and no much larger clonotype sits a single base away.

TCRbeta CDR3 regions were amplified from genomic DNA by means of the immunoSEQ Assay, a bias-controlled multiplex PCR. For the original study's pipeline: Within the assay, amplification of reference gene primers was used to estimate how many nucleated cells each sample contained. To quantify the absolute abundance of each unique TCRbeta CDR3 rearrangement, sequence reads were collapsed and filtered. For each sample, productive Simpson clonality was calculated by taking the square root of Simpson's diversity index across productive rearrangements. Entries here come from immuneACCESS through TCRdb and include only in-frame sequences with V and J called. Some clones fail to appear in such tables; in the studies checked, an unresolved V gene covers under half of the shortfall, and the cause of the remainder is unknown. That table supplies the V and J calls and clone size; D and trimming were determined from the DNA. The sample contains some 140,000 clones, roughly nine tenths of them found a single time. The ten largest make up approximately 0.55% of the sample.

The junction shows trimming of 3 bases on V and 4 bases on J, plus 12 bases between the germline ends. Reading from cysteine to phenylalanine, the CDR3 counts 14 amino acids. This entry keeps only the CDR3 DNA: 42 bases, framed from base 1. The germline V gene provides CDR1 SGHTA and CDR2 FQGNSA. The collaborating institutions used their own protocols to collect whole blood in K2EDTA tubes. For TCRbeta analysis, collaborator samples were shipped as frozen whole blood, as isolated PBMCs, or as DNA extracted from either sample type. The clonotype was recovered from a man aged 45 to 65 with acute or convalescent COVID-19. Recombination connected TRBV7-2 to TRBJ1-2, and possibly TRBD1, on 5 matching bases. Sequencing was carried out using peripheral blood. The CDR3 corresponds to CASSLQGLIYGYTF. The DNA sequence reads TGTGCCAGCAGCTTGCAGGGACTGATCTATGGCTACACCTTC.